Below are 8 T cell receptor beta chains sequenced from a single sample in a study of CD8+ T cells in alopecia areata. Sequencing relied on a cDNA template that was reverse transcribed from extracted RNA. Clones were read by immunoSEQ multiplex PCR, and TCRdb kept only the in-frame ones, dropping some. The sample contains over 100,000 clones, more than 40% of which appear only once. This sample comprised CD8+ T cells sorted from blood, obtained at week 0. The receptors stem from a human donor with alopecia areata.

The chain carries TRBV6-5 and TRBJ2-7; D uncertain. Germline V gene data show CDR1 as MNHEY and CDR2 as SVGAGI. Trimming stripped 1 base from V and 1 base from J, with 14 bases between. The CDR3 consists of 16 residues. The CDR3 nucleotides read TGTGCCAGCAGTTACTTCCTAGAGACACCATCCTACGAGCAGTACTTC. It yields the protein CASSYFLETPSYEQYF.

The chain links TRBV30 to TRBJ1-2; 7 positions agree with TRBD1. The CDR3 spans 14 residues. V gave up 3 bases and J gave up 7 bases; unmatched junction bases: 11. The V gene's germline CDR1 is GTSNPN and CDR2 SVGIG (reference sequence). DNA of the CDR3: TGTGCCTGGAGGGCCGGGGAGGGGGCGCGTGGCTACACCTTC. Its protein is CAWRAGEGARGYTF. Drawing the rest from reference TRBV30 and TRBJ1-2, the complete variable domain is SQTIHQWPATLVQPVGSPLSLECTVEGTSNPNLYWYRQAAGRGLQLLFYSVGIGQISSEVPQNLSASRPQDRQFILSSKKLLLSDSGFYLCAWRAGEGARGYTFGSGTRLTVV.

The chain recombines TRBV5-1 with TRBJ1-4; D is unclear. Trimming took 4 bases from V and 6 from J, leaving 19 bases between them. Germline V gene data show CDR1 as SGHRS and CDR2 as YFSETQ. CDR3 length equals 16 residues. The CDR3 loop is CASSPEGDGDHEKLFF. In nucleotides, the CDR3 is TGCGCCAGCAGCCCTGAGGGAGACGGAGACCATGAAAAACTGTTTTTT.

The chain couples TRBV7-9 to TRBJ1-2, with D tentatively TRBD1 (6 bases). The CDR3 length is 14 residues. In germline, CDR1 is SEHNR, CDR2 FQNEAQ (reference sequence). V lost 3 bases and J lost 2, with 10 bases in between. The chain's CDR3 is CASSLGTGNYGYTF. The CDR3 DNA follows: TGTGCCAGCAGCTTGGGTACAGGGAACTATGGCTACACCTTC. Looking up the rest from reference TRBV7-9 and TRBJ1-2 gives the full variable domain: DTGVSQNPRHKITKRGQNVTFRCDPISEHNRLYWYRQTLGQGPEFLTYFQNEAQLEKSRLLSDRFSAERPKGSFSTLEIQRTEQGDSAMYLCASSLGTGNYGYTFGSGTRLTVV.

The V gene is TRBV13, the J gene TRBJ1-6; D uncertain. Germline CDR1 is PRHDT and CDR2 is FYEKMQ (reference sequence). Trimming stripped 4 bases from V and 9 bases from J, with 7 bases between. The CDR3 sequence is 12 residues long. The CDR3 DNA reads TGTGCCAGCAGCTCAGGACGTTCACCCCTCCACTTT. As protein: CASSSGRSPLHF.

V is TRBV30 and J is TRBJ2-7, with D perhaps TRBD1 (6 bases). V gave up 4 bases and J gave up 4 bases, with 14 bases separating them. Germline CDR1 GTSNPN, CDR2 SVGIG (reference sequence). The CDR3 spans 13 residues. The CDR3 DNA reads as TGTGCCTGGACCCCAGGGGTGGGATACGAGCAGTACTTC. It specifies CAWTPGVGYEQYF.

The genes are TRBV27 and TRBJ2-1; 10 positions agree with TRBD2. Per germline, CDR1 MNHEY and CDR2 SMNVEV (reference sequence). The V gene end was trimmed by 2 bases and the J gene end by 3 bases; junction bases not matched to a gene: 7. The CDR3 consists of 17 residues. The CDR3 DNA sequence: TGTGCCAGCAGTTTACCTGATATAGCGGGGGGCTACAATGAGCAGTTCTTC. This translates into CASSLPDIAGGYNEQFF.

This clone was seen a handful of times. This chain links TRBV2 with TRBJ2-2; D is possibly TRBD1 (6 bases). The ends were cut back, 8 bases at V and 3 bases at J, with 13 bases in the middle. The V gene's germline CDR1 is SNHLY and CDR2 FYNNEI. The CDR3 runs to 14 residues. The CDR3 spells CASSGQQDTGELFF. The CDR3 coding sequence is TGTGCCAGCTCGGGACAACAGGACACCGGGGAGCTGTTTTTT.